The 3 T cell receptor beta chains presented below share a single source sample, sequenced in a study of CD4 T cells in relation to SARS-CoV-2 and coronaviruses. No cognate antigen is known for these TCRs. Before the COVID-19 pandemic, during about 2010-2019, CD4+ T cells were taken from unexposed donors. Isolation of CD4+ T cells took place after less than 13 days in culture. Generated by immunoSEQ multiplex PCR, the TCRdb table keeps only in-frame clones and is missing some. The top ten hold 20% to 30% of the sample, which has 15,000 to 19,000 clones, 76% seen once. The source material was CD4+ T cells from PBMCs, cultured in vitro. The source is a human donor in good health.

The table lists this clone with a count of one. V and J are TRBV19 and TRBJ1-5; unclear D gene. Looked up from germline, CDR1 is LNHDA and CDR2 is SQIVND (reference sequence). The CDR3 extends over 11 amino acids. V was shortened by 5 bases and J by 7 bases, with 6 bases between the two germline ends. CDR3 loop: CASSRGQPQHF. The CDR3 nucleotides read TGTGCCAGTAGTCGAGGACAGCCCCAGCATTTT. The variable domain in full, completed from reference TRBV19 and TRBJ1-5, reads DGGITQSPKYLFRKEGQNVTLSCEQNLNHDAMYWYRQDPGQGLRLIYYSQIVNDFQKGDIAEGYSVSREKKESFPLTVTSAQKNPTAFYLCASSRGQPQHFGDGTRLSIL.

The rearrangement joins TRBV28 to TRBJ1-4; possible D gene TRBD1, 6 bases. From germline, CDR1 is MDHEN and CDR2 SYDVKM. The length of the CDR3 is 15 residues. Trimming shortened V by 5 bases and J by 5 bases, and 15 bases separated the two germline ends. The CDR3 protein is CASSPSAGVNEKLFF. For the CDR3, the DNA is TGTGCCAGCAGTCCCTCCGCAGGGGTAAATGAAAAACTGTTTTTT.

The CDR3 region has the DNA TGTGCCAGCTGGCGAACAGGGGAGGGAGACGGCTACACCTTC. Translation: CASWRTGEGDGYTF. The chain recombines TRBV6-5 with TRBJ1-2; 7 positions agree with TRBD1. Germline V gene data show CDR1 as MNHEY and CDR2 as SVGAGI. V lost 8 bases to trimming and J lost 8 bases; unmatched junction nucleotides: 14. The CDR3 sequence is 14 residues long.